One sample yielded the 30 T cell receptor beta chains listed below, sequenced in a study of blood T cell repertoires in COVID-19. The repertoire was sequenced with immunoSEQ multiplex PCR; TCRdb's copy has only in-frame clones and lacks some. The sample shows approximately 74,000 clones, roughly 88% of them seen only once. The sample consisted of peripheral blood. Receptors originate from a woman of 80 years or more with active or convalescent COVID-19.

This clone was observed once. This chain connects TRBV3-1 (or the pseudogene TRBV3-2) to TRBJ2-7, with TRBD1 matching over 10 bases. The CDR3 is 15 residues long. V trimming: 4 bases; J trimming: 1 base; junction bases outside the gene matches: 4. Germline V gives CDR1 LGHDT, CDR2 YNNKEL (reference sequence). This CDR3 is CASSPRQGASYEQYF. For the CDR3, the DNA is TGTGCCAGCAGCCCAAGACAGGGGGCTTCCTACGAGCAGTACTTC.

The CDR3 DNA is TGTGCCAGCAGCTTATCAGGGGGCATGGGCTATGGCTACACCTTC. Translated: CASSLSGGMGYGYTF. V gene TRBV7-2 combines with J gene TRBJ1-2; 8 nucleotides agree with TRBD1. Germline V CDR1 and CDR2: SGHTA, FQGNSA. With V trimmed by 2 bases and J by 4 bases, 6 bases remained unmatched. This CDR3 is built from 15 residues. The variable domain in full, completed from reference TRBV7-2 and TRBJ1-2, reads GAGVSQSPSNKVTEKGKDVELRCDPISGHTALYWYRQSLGQGLEFLIYFQGNSAPDKSGLPSDRFSAERTGGSVSTLTIQRTQQEDSAVYLCASSLSGGMGYGYTFGSGTRLTVV.

This clone was observed once. The rearrangement links TRBV19 to TRBJ2-5, with D maybe TRBD2 (7 bases). Trimming cost V 3 bases and J 5 bases, with 16 bases left between them. Germline CDR1 LNHDA, CDR2 SQIVND (reference sequence). CDR3 size: 15 residues. The CDR3 loop reads CASSMGGRQEETQYF. The DNA of the CDR3 is TGTGCCAGTAGTATGGGGGGGAGACAGGAGGAGACCCAGTACTTC.

This clone showed up just once. The J gene is TRBJ1-5, the V gene TRBV27; 8 bases are a match to TRBD1. The CDR3 loop spans 15 amino acids. V lost 2 bases to trimming and J lost 4 bases; unmatched junction nucleotides: 4. The germline V gene has CDR1 MNHEY and CDR2 SMNVEV (reference sequence). In DNA form, the CDR3 reads TGTGCCAGCAGTTTAGGACAGGGCAGGAATCAGCCCCAGCATTTT. Its protein is CASSLGQGRNQPQHF.

The chain is built from TRBV10-3 and TRBJ2-1; TRBD1 is a possible D gene (6 bases). CDR3 length: 13 residues. Per germline, CDR1 ENHRY and CDR2 SYGVKD. V was trimmed by 6 bases and J by 3 bases, leaving 9 bases between them. CDR3 region: CAIRRDNYNEQFF. For the CDR3, the DNA is TGTGCCATCAGACGGGACAACTACAATGAGCAGTTCTTC.

The V gene is TRBV7-2, the J gene TRBJ2-1; possible D gene TRBD2, 7 bases. The CDR3 is made up of 16 amino acids. Between the trimmed V and J ends, which lost 1 base and 9 bases, there was a span of 19 bases. Per the germline V gene, CDR1 is SGHTA and CDR2 is FQGNSA. The CDR3 region has the DNA TGTGCCAGCAGCTTAGAAGGCCTAGGGGGGGCAGGTGAGCAGTTCTTC. It encodes CASSLEGLGGAGEQFF.

This clone has just one count. V and J are TRBV4-3 and TRBJ2-1; 8 nucleotides agree with TRBD2. CDR1 and CDR2 from the germline V gene are LGHNA and YSLEER. The CDR3 length is 16 residues. The V segment lost 0 bases and the J segment 9 bases; nucleotides outside the gene matches: 10. The CDR3 region is CASSQDWSSGRVEQFF. CDR3 DNA sequence: TGCGCCAGCAGCCAAGATTGGTCTAGCGGGCGGGTTGAGCAGTTCTTC.

This chain connects TRBV5-6 to TRBJ1-6; 7 nucleotides align to TRBD1. The J segment lost 12 bases and the V segment lost 0 bases, leaving 3 bases of the junction unmatched. This CDR3 spans 13 amino acids. The V gene's germline CDR1 is SGHDT and CDR2 YYEEEE. The DNA for the CDR3 is TGTGCCAGCAGCTTGGGACAGGGCAGACCCCTCCACTTT. Translation gives CASSLGQGRPLHF.

J is TRBJ2-7 and V is TRBV14; 8 positions match TRBD1. The CDR3 has 15 residues. After removal of 4 bases from V and 7 bases from J, the junction contained 12 bases not matched to a gene. Germline-derived CDR1 and CDR2 are SGHDN and FVKESK. CDR3 region: CASSPFRTGSGEQYF. CDR3 nucleotide sequence: TGTGCCAGCAGCCCTTTTCGGACAGGGTCGGGAGAGCAGTACTTC.

This sequence joins TRBV9 and TRBJ2-7; 8 positions agree with TRBD2. The V gene's germline CDR1 is SGDLS and CDR2 YYNGEE. The V segment lost 0 bases and the J segment 3 bases; nucleotides outside the gene matches: 14. The CDR3 covers 18 residues. The CDR3: CASSVGGEASGFLYEQYF. CDR3 bases: TGTGCCAGCAGCGTAGGCGGAGAGGCTAGCGGGTTCCTCTACGAGCAGTACTTC.

The chain links TRBV7-2 to TRBJ2-1; 9 nucleotides match TRBD1. Looked up from germline, CDR1 is SGHTA and CDR2 is FQGNSA. This CDR3 region has 16 residues. Losses at the gene ends were 1 base for V and 2 bases for J; bases not matched to a gene: 3. CDR3 DNA sequence: TGTGCCAGCAGCTTAGACGGGACAGGGACCTACAATGAGCAGTTCTTC. Translating gives CASSLDGTGTYNEQFF.

In its sample, this clone was seen once. The gene calls are TRBV7-2 and TRBJ2-3; 7 nucleotides match TRBD1. The V gene's germline CDR1 is SGHTA and CDR2 FQGNSA. With V trimmed by 2 bases and J by 0 bases, 2 bases remained unmatched. The CDR3 is 15 residues long. The CDR3 sequence: CASSLQTGSTDTQYF. The CDR3 DNA reads as TGTGCCAGCAGCTTACAGACAGGGAGCACAGATACGCAGTATTTT.

As to this clone: At the DNA level, this CDR3 is encoded by other sequences in the same sample as well. The chain joins TRBV5-6 to TRBJ1-2; D remains unclear. The V gene's germline CDR1 is SGHDT and CDR2 YYEEEE. Trimming removed 4 bases from V and 1 base from J, with 2 bases in between. The CDR3 has 11 residues. The CDR3 loop reads CASSLNYGYTF. CDR3 sequence (DNA): TGTGCCAGCAGCCTTAACTATGGCTACACCTTC.

The chain couples TRBV29-1 to TRBJ1-2; the match to TRBD1 covers 7 bases. The J segment lost 7 bases and the V segment lost 7 bases, leaving 9 bases of the junction unmatched. Germline CDR1 and CDR2: SQVTM and ANQGSEA. This CDR3 spans 12 amino acids. The CDR3 sequence: CSGSGDSGGYTF. CDR3 nucleotides: TGCAGCGGATCCGGGGACAGCGGTGGCTACACCTTC. The whole variable domain, filled in from reference TRBV29-1 and TRBJ1-2, reads SAVISQKPSRDICQRGTSLTIQCQVDSQVTMMFWYRQQPGQSLTLIATANQGSEATYESGFVIDKFPISRPNLTFSTLTVSNMSPEDSSIYLCSGSGDSGGYTFGSGTRLTVV.

The chain recombines TRBV7-3 with TRBJ1-1; 7 bases match TRBD1. This CDR3 is 15 amino acids long. Germline V gives CDR1 SGHTA, CDR2 FQGTGA. J was trimmed by 1 base and V by 2 bases; bases with no gene match: 4. CDR3 DNA: TGTGCCAGCAGCTTAGACAGGGCAAGGAACACTGAAGCTTTCTTT. This encodes CASSLDRARNTEAFF. Drawing the rest from reference TRBV7-3 and TRBJ1-1, the complete variable domain is GAGVSQTPSNKVTEKGKYVELRCDPISGHTALYWYRQSLGQGPEFLIYFQGTGAADDSGLPNDRFFAVRPEGSVSTLKIQRTERGDSAVYLCASSLDRARNTEAFFGQGTRLTVV.

Concerning this clone: The junction departs from the called germline gene at one end, perhaps through a read error. The CDR3, as DNA: TGTGCCAGCAGTCAACCCCCTAGCGGGAGACGGAACTTC. It translates to CASSQPPSGRRNF. The chain joins TRBV6-2 or TRBV6-3 to TRBJ2-7; 10 bases align to TRBD2. The CDR3 runs 13 residues. Germline CDR1 and CDR2: MNHEY and SVGEGT.

The chain carries TRBV11-3 and TRBJ2-3; 9 bases line up with TRBD2. Looked up from germline, CDR1 is SGHNT and CDR2 is YENEEA. The CDR3 has 16 amino acids. V gave up 3 bases and J gave up 1 base; unmatched junction bases: 5. The DNA of the CDR3 is TGTGCCAGCAGCTTGCCCGCGGGGGGGGGCACAGATACGCAGTATTTT. Its translation: CASSLPAGGGTDTQYF.

The chain employs TRBV28 and TRBJ2-1; D ambiguous. CDR1 MDHEN and CDR2 SYDVKM come from the germline V gene. The V and J ends lost 4 bases and 0 bases respectively, with 7 bases between them. This CDR3 contains 14 residues. CDR3: CASSWRSSYNEQFF. CDR3 bases: TGTGCCAGCAGTTGGCGGAGCTCCTACAATGAGCAGTTCTTC.

The chain uses TRBV6-2 or TRBV6-3 and TRBJ2-3; weak D call: TRBD1 (5 bases). Looked up from germline, CDR1 is MNHEY and CDR2 is SVGEGT. V was pared by 6 bases and J by 1 base, with 32 bases between. This CDR3 spans 21 amino acids. CDR3: CASSSRPTHLGQFSGTDTQYF. CDR3 DNA: TGTGCCAGCAGCTCCCGACCGACACATTTAGGACAATTTTCCGGCACAGATACGCAGTATTTT.

The rearrangement uses TRBV12-3 or TRBV12-4 and TRBJ1-2; D ambiguous. V was shortened by 3 bases and J by 4 bases, with 9 bases between the two germline ends. This CDR3 comprises 13 residues. CDR3 in amino acids: CASSFGQTYGYTF. Written as DNA, the CDR3 is TGTGCCAGCAGTTTTGGGCAGACCTATGGCTACACCTTC.

This chain connects TRBV10-3 to TRBJ2-5; D not certain. Germline V gene sequence: CDR1 ENHRY, CDR2 SYGVKD. The CDR3 length is 13 residues. V lost 0 bases and J 7 bases, leaving 9 bases between the germline ends. CDR3 DNA: TGTGCCATCAGTGAGTCGGGCCGGCGGACCCAGTACTTC. Translated: CAISESGRRTQYF.

The chain couples TRBV6-2 or TRBV6-3 to TRBJ2-1, with 7 nucleotides matching TRBD2. Trimming removed 5 bases from V and 6 bases from J; junction bases left unmatched: 1. The CDR3 contains 12 residues. The germline V gene has CDR1 MNHEY and CDR2 SVGEGT. This CDR3 reads CASSGGVNEQFF. The CDR3 DNA follows: TGTGCCAGCAGTGGGGGGGTCAATGAGCAGTTCTTC.

The gene calls are TRBV4-2 and TRBJ2-1; D is perhaps TRBD1 (5 bases). Germline CDR1 reads LGHNA; CDR2 reads YNFKEQ. This CDR3 region has 15 residues. Deletions cut 0 bases from V and 5 bases from J, with 11 bases between. The CDR3 protein is CASSQEYRGDNEQFF. For the CDR3, the DNA is TGTGCCAGCAGCCAAGAGTATAGGGGCGACAATGAGCAGTTCTTC.

The V and J genes are TRBV7-3 and TRBJ2-1; the D is unclear. The CDR3 totals 13 residues. The germline V gene has CDR1 SGHTA and CDR2 FQGTGA. The V end was cut by 2 bases, the J end by 15 bases, with 17 bases between. CDR3 region: CASSLGTRSPPFF. CDR3 DNA: TGTGCCAGCAGCTTAGGTACGAGGTCTCCTCCGTTCTTC.

The chain uses TRBV18 and TRBJ2-5, with 8 bases identical to TRBD1. J gave up 1 base and V 3 bases, and 7 bases lay outside the gene matches. This CDR3 region has 16 residues. Germline V gives CDR1 KGHSH, CDR2 LQKENI. For the CDR3, the DNA is TGTGCCAGCTCACCCTCGGGACAGGTGTTCCAAGAGACCCAGTACTTC. This sequence encodes CASSPSGQVFQETQYF.

In its sample, this clone was seen a few times. The gene calls are TRBV28 and TRBJ1-6; 9 positions agree with TRBD1. The CDR3 sequence is 14 residues long. Germline CDR1 is MDHEN and CDR2 is SYDVKM. With V trimmed by 9 bases and J by 17 bases, 17 bases remained unmatched. CDR3 sequence: CASSPRDREKGVHF. The CDR3 nucleotides are TGTGCCAGTTCCCCCCGGGACAGGGAAAAAGGGGTCCACTTT.

This clone was observed a single time. The CDR3 DNA is TGTGCCAGCGAGGCCGGACAGCGATATGGCTACACCTTC. Its translation: CASEAGQRYGYTF. The chain has TRBV19 and TRBJ1-2, with a possible D match to TRBD1 (6 bases). Trimming pared 9 bases from V and 5 bases from J, leaving 16 bases between. Germline V CDR1 and CDR2: LNHDA, SQIVND (reference sequence). This CDR3 has 13 residues.

The CDR3, as DNA: TGTGCCAGCCTGCCCCCGCGGGGGGGCGCAAACACCGGGGAGCTGTTTTTT. This codes for CASLPPRGGANTGELFF. The V call is TRBV13, the J call TRBJ2-2, with 9 bases matching TRBD2. Per germline, CDR1 PRHDT and CDR2 FYEKMQ (reference sequence). Germline trimming cut 8 bases from V and 2 bases from J; bases unmatched to any gene: 12. CDR3 length equals 17 residues.

V is TRBV5-8 and J is TRBJ2-5, with 8 bases fitting TRBD2. This CDR3 comprises 15 residues. Germline V gene data show CDR1 as SGHTS and CDR2 as YDEGEE. The trim removed 3 bases at V and 5 bases at J, leaving 9 bases unmatched. The CDR3 here is CASSSAGAPRETQYF. In DNA form, the CDR3 reads TGTGCCAGCAGCTCAGCGGGGGCACCTCGGGAGACCCAGTACTTC.

The rearrangement joins TRBV12-2 to TRBJ2-1; the table's D call, TRBD1, has no DNA check behind it. TRBV12-2 is listed as a pseudogene. The CDR3 consists of 15 residues. CDR3: CASRGRMDRVNEQFF. CDR3 coding DNA: TGTGCAAGTCGCGGGAGGATGGACAGGGTCAATGAGCAGTTCTTC.